The 25 T cell receptor beta chains below come from one sample, sequenced in a study of CXCR3-negative and CXCR3-positive naive CD8 T cells. Through 5' RACE with UMI labels, the TRB cDNA libraries were prepared. Using the 5' RACE reads, TCRdb records one entry per CDR3 protein without DNA. This sample's table reports about 58,000 distinct CDR3 sequences. Input material: naive CXCR3- CD8+ T cells from blood. Described subset: CD45RO-CCR7+CD27+CD95- naive CD8+ T cells lacking CXCR3 (TNR3-). The source of these receptors is a human donor in good health. Some clones in this sample may be carry-over from other donors' samples.

The V call is TRBV6-4, the J call TRBJ2-3; the D call from TCRdb, TRBD2, cannot be confirmed without DNA. Germline CDR1 and CDR2: MRHNA and SNTAGT. The CDR3 totals 16 residues. The CDR3 is CASSEAAGGSTDTQYF.

The chain recombines TRBV20-1 with TRBJ2-4. This CDR3 comprises 16 residues. CDR1 is DFQATT and CDR2 is SNEGSKA in the germline V gene (reference sequence). CDR3 sequence: CSARENRVLAKNIQYF.

The chain couples TRBV7-3 to TRBJ2-1. CDR3 length: 11 residues. The V gene's germline CDR1 is SGHTA and CDR2 FQGTGA. The CDR3 reads CASSLSLWQFF.

The genes are TRBV15 and TRBJ2-4. CDR3 length: 14 amino acids. Germline CDR1 and CDR2: LNHNV and YYDKDF (reference sequence). CDR3 protein: CATSRDHGKNIQYF.

This chain joins TRBV25-1 and TRBJ1-2; the TRBD1 assignment by TCRdb is unverifiable without DNA. CDR3 length: 20 amino acids. Germline V gene lookup returns CDR1 MGHDK and CDR2 SYGVNS. The CDR3 protein is CASSDPHLSSATGITYGYTF.

This chain joins TRBV7-9 and TRBJ2-7; TCRdb's D call of TRBD1 is untestable without DNA. CDR1 is SEHNR and CDR2 is FQNEAQ in the germline V gene (reference sequence). This CDR3 region has 17 residues. The CDR3 protein is CASSGNTSGTGAYEQYF.

The chain is built from TRBV6-2 or TRBV6-3 and TRBJ2-3. CDR3 length equals 16 residues. Germline CDR1 reads MNHEY; CDR2 reads SVGEGT. The CDR3 sequence: CASSTPTSGGTDTQYF.

V usage is TRBV16 and J usage is TRBJ2-7; TCRdb's D call, TRBD1, is unchecked because there is no DNA. The CDR3 runs 16 residues. Germline CDR1 KGHSY, CDR2 FQNENV. This CDR3 reads CASSQIPDRGLYEQYF. Variable domain in full (rest from reference TRBV16 and TRBJ2-7): GEEVAQTPKHLVRGEGQKAKLYCAPIKGHSYVFWYQQVLKNEFKFLISFQNENVFDETGMPKERFSAKCLPNSPCSLEIQATKLEDSAVYFCASSQIPDRGLYEQYFGPGTRLTVT.

The chain recombines TRBV4-1 with TRBJ1-2; TCRdb designates TRBD1, a call that cannot be tested without DNA. The germline CDR1 and CDR2 sequences are MGHRA and YSYEKL. This CDR3 is 15 amino acids long. CDR3 region: CASSQGQPSNYGYTF.

The rearrangement joins TRBV20-1 to TRBJ2-2; TCRdb names TRBD1, which stays unverified in the absence of DNA. Looked up from germline, CDR1 is DFQATT and CDR2 is SNEGSKA (reference sequence). The CDR3 is 15 residues long. The CDR3 here is CSAVSGQGNTGELFF.

The chain has TRBV4-2 and TRBJ2-1; TCRdb outputs TRBD1, but without DNA this stays unchecked. Per germline, CDR1 LGHNA and CDR2 YNFKEQ. The CDR3 covers 15 residues. Here the CDR3 reads CASSQARGDYNEQFF.

J is TRBJ2-1 and V is TRBV29-1. Looked up from germline, CDR1 is SQVTM and CDR2 is ANQGSEA. The CDR3 is made up of 13 amino acids. The chain's CDR3 is CSVEDAFYNEQFF.

This chain links TRBV29-1 with TRBJ2-2; TCRdb picks TRBD2, but there is no DNA to check that call. Per the germline V gene, CDR1 is SQVTM and CDR2 is ANQGSEA. The CDR3 is 15 residues long. CDR3 residues: CSVGTSGVSTGELFF.

This chain uses TRBV5-1 with TRBJ2-7; absent DNA, TCRdb's TRBD1 call cannot be checked. Germline CDR1 is SGHRS and CDR2 is YFSETQ. This CDR3 has 17 amino acids. The CDR3 here is CASSAPTGGISSYEQYF.

J is TRBJ1-1 and V is TRBV19; TCRdb's D call of TRBD1 is untestable without DNA. This CDR3 is built from 15 residues. Germline loops: CDR1 LNHDA, CDR2 SQIVND (reference sequence). This chain's CDR3 is CASSLQIGTDTEAFF.

This chain uses TRBV27 with TRBJ1-6; TCRdb picks TRBD1, but there is no DNA to check that call. CDR1 MNHEY and CDR2 SMNVEV come from the germline V gene (reference sequence). This CDR3 comprises 17 residues. The CDR3 spells CASSPQTKPGAGSPLHF.

The rearrangement links TRBV29-1 to TRBJ1-2; checking the TCRdb D call of TRBD1 is not possible without DNA. The CDR3 has 13 residues. Looked up from germline, CDR1 is SQVTM and CDR2 is ANQGSEA. The CDR3 region is CSAEDRGAYGYTF.

The chain joins TRBV7-9 to TRBJ2-5; TCRdb gives TRBD1 as the D gene, but with no DNA this cannot be confirmed. This CDR3 contains 14 residues. Germline V gives CDR1 SEHNR, CDR2 FQNEAQ (reference sequence). Here the CDR3 reads CASSLSRGQETQYF.

The CDR3 sequence is CASSDTGTEFQPQHF. The V call is TRBV2, the J call TRBJ1-5; TCRdb calls TRBD1, which cannot be checked without DNA. The CDR3 is 15 amino acids. Germline values: CDR1 SNHLY, CDR2 FYNNEI.

This chain uses TRBV20-1 with TRBJ2-1; TCRdb's D gene call, TRBD2, goes unchecked for lack of DNA. The CDR3 loop spans 14 amino acids. Germline V lookup: CDR1 DFQATT, CDR2 SNEGSKA (reference sequence). The CDR3 loop reads CSARGLAGGDEQFF.

This rearrangement joins TRBV29-1 to TRBJ1-1; TCRdb selects TRBD1, and the lack of DNA leaves this call unchecked. CDR1 is SQVTM and CDR2 is ANQGSEA in the germline V gene. The CDR3 has 12 residues. CDR3 sequence reads: CSVEYREAEAFF. Drawing the rest from reference TRBV29-1 and TRBJ1-1, the complete variable domain is SAVISQKPSRDICQRGTSLTIQCQVDSQVTMMFWYRQQPGQSLTLIATANQGSEATYESGFVIDKFPISRPNLTFSTLTVSNMSPEDSSIYLCSVEYREAEAFFGQGTRLTVV.

The chain employs TRBV7-2 and TRBJ2-3; TCRdb's D gene call, TRBD1, goes unchecked for lack of DNA. This CDR3 comprises 16 residues. Germline lookup yields CDR1 SGHTA and CDR2 FQGNSA. The CDR3: CASSFLPGHDPDTQYF.

This sequence joins TRBV29-1 and TRBJ1-1. CDR3 size: 13 residues. Germline values: CDR1 SQVTM, CDR2 ANQGSEA. CDR3 in amino acids: CSVDNLVSTEAFF.

This chain uses TRBV9 with TRBJ2-7; TCRdb picks TRBD1, but there is no DNA to check that call. The germline gives CDR1 SGDLS, CDR2 YYNGEE. The CDR3 contains 17 residues. The CDR3 here is CASSLGFGAGGSYEQYF.

The chain joins TRBV29-1 to TRBJ2-2; TCRdb's D call, TRBD1, is unchecked because there is no DNA. Germline V gives CDR1 SQVTM, CDR2 ANQGSEA. The CDR3 loop spans 16 amino acids. CDR3 amino acids: CSVEFGWTRNTGELFF.